The entry below describes one T cell receptor (beta chain). This sample is drawn from a study of blood T cell repertoires in COVID-19. On the study more broadly: Italy, Spain and the United States were the sources of the convalescent and acute COVID-19 samples.

All enrollees were roughly 18 to 95 years old and from 20 to 25 US areas. Allocation to cohorts depended on clinical history reported by the participants. Cohort 3 donors counted as recovered after two negative PCRs, clearance, or resolved symptoms. Only in-frame clones appear in the TCRdb table, and some are missing; sequencing was by immunoSEQ multiplex PCR. The sample includes a few hundred thousand clones, 75% to 90% seen only once; the top ten take roughly a tenth. Sequenced sample: PBMCs or T cells enriched from blood (not recorded which). This TCR was recovered from a woman aged 35 to 49 who had recovered from COVID-19.

CDR3 sequence (DNA): TGCGCCAGCAGCCCCGGACAGGGAACCTACGAGCAGTACTTC. This gives the protein CASSPGQGTYEQYF. The rearrangement uses TRBV4-3 and TRBJ2-7; 8 positions match TRBD1. This CDR3 is built from 14 residues. CDR1 is LGHNA, CDR2 YSLEER, per germline. The ends lost 4 bases at V and 2 bases at J; junction bases unmatched: 4.